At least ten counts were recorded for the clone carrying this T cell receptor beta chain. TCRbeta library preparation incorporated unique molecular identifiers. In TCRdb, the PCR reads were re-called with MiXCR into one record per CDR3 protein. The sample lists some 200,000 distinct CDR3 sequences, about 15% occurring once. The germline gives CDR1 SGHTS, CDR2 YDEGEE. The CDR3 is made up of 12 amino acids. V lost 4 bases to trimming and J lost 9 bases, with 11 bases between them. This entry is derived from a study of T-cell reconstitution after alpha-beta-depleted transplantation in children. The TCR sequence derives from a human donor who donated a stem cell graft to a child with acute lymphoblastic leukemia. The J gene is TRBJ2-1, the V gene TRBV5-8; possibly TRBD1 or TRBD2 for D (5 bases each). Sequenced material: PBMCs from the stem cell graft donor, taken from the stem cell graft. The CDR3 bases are TGTGCCAGCAGCCCCTTTGGGGGTGAGCAGTTCTTC. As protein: CASSPFGGEQFF.